Following are 18 T cell receptor beta chains from one sample sequenced in a study of T-cell memory formation after mild COVID-19. One entry per CDR3 protein results from TCRdb running MiXCR on the 5' RACE reads. The table lists tens of thousands of distinct CDR3 sequences, approximately 16% of them singletons. Sequenced input: PBMCs or a T cell subset sorted from them (not recorded which). These receptors originate from a man aged 18 to 30 who had mild COVID-19 (a few samples of this study predate the infection). Cell type and time point are not known.

This clonotype was detected only a few times. The rearrangement joins TRBV11-2 to TRBJ2-1, with D perhaps matching TRBD2 (6 bases). The CDR3 is made up of 14 amino acids. The germline CDR1 and CDR2 sequences are SGHAT and FQNNGV. V was cut by 5 bases and J by 6 bases, with 14 bases left in between. The DNA for the CDR3 is TGTGCCAGCAGCGCTGTTGCGGGGTTCAATGAGCAGTTCTTC. Translated: CASSAVAGFNEQFF.

This clonotype appeared a few times. The chain carries TRBV11-2 and TRBJ1-1; D uncertain. V shed 0 bases and J shed 6 bases, with 8 bases lying between them. CDR1 is SGHAT and CDR2 is FQNNGV in the germline V gene. This CDR3 is 13 amino acids long. The CDR3 loop reads CASSLDLASEAFF. CDR3 bases: TGTGCCAGCAGCTTAGATTTGGCATCTGAAGCTTTCTTT.

This clonotype was found a few times. This chain uses TRBV4-1 with TRBJ2-7; D not certain. The CDR3 runs 12 residues. Trimming left V 0 bases short and J 7 bases short, with 7 bases between. Germline V gene lookup returns CDR1 MGHRA and CDR2 YSYEKL. The CDR3 coding sequence is TGCGCCAGCAGCCAAGAGAACGGTGAGCAGTACGTC. Its translation: CASSQENGEQYV.

This clonotype has only a few counts. The chain couples TRBV6-5 to TRBJ1-1; possibly TRBD1 for D (5 bases). With 6 bases removed from V and 7 bases from J, the gap between germline ends came to 9 bases. The CDR3 sequence is 11 residues long. Germline-derived CDR1 and CDR2 are MNHEY and SVGAGI. CDR3 sequence (DNA): TGTGCCAGCAGCTGGGGGAGTGAAGCTTTCTTT. This encodes CASSWGSEAFF.

Only a few counts were recorded for this clonotype. The V gene is TRBV7-2, the J gene TRBJ2-1, with a tentative D call TRBD2 (7 bases). This CDR3 comprises 14 residues. Trimming removed 5 bases at V and 8 bases at J, with 16 bases between. Germline CDR1 reads SGHTA; CDR2 reads FQGNSA. DNA for the CDR3: TGTGCCAGCAGCGCGGAGGGGGGGCCCTATGAGCAGTTCTTC. It translates to CASSAEGGPYEQFF.

This rearrangement joins TRBV29-1 to TRBJ1-2; D remains ambiguous. Germline CDR1 is SQVTM and CDR2 is ANQGSEA. Trimming shortened V by 0 bases and J by 4 bases, and 12 bases separated the two germline ends. The CDR3 has 14 amino acids. This CDR3 is CSVEEDPRVYGYTF. For the CDR3, the DNA is TGCAGCGTTGAAGAGGACCCGCGGGTCTATGGCTACACCTTC. Drawing the rest from reference TRBV29-1 and TRBJ1-2, the complete variable domain is SAVISQKPSRDICQRGTSLTIQCQVDSQVTMMFWYRQQPGQSLTLIATANQGSEATYESGFVIDKFPISRPNLTFSTLTVSNMSPEDSSIYLCSVEEDPRVYGYTFGSGTRLTVV.

This clonotype was detected a few times. V usage is TRBV19 and J usage is TRBJ1-5; D call uncertain. The germline V gene encodes CDR1 LNHDA and CDR2 SQIVND (reference sequence). This CDR3 has 12 residues. Between the trimmed V and J ends, which lost 1 base and 3 bases, there was a span of 1 base. The CDR3 region is CASSIANQPQHF. DNA of the CDR3: TGTGCCAGTAGTATAGCCAATCAGCCCCAGCATTTT.

The sample holds a few counts of this clonotype. The J gene is TRBJ2-7, the V gene TRBV7-9; D perhaps matches TRBD2 (6 bases). With 3 bases removed from V and 3 bases from J, the gap between germline ends came to 12 bases. This CDR3 is 14 amino acids long. The germline gives CDR1 SEHNR, CDR2 FQNEAQ (reference sequence). The CDR3 loop reads CASSFVGLHYEQYF. DNA of the CDR3: TGTGCCAGCAGCTTTGTGGGACTGCACTACGAGCAGTACTTC.

The chain couples TRBV20-1 to TRBJ2-7; the match to TRBD1 covers 7 bases. The trim removed 4 bases at V and 5 bases at J, leaving 5 bases unmatched. Germline V gene data show CDR1 as DFQATT and CDR2 as SNEGSKA (reference sequence). CDR3 size: 12 residues. The CDR3 reads CSATGQGDEQYF. In DNA form, the CDR3 reads TGCAGTGCTACCGGTCAGGGGGACGAGCAGTACTTC.

In its sample, this clonotype was seen many times. The chain is built from TRBV27 and TRBJ2-1; 9 positions match TRBD2. V gave up 2 bases and J gave up 4 bases; unmatched junction bases: 3. This CDR3 spans 15 amino acids. CDR1 and CDR2 from the germline V gene are MNHEY and SMNVEV (reference sequence). As DNA, the CDR3 is TGTGCCAGCAGTTTAATAGCGGGGGTATACAATGAGCAGTTCTTC. As protein: CASSLIAGVYNEQFF.

This clonotype has more than one count but fewer than ten. A read error may explain this, as a much larger clone is one base away. The V gene is TRBV7-2, the J gene TRBJ2-3, with D possibly being TRBD2 (6 bases). The germline V gene has CDR1 SGHTA and CDR2 FQGNSA. The CDR3 extends over 14 amino acids. The V and J ends lost 6 bases and 6 bases respectively, with 16 bases between them. The CDR3 reads CASSLDGSLDTQYF. CDR3 coding DNA: TGTGCCAGCAGTCTGGACGGGAGCCTTGATACGCAGTATTTT.

The rearrangement uses TRBV7-8 and TRBJ1-6; D not resolved. Trimming shortened V by 1 base and J by 7 bases, and 11 bases separated the two germline ends. Per germline, CDR1 SGHVS and CDR2 FQNEAQ. The CDR3 covers 15 residues. The CDR3 DNA reads TGTGCCAGCAGCTTAGGGCCTACCGCAAATTCACCCCTCCACTTT. Its translation: CASSLGPTANSPLHF.

This clonotype has only a few counts. The chain joins TRBV6-5 to TRBJ1-2; the match to TRBD1 covers 10 bases. There are 15 residues in the CDR3. The V gene's germline CDR1 is MNHEY and CDR2 SVGAGI. The V segment lost 4 bases and the J segment 3 bases; nucleotides outside the gene matches: 5. Here the CDR3 reads CASSLRDRGYYGYTF. In nucleotides, the CDR3 is TGTGCCAGCAGTTTACGGGACAGGGGATACTATGGCTACACCTTC.

The J gene is TRBJ2-5, the V gene TRBV7-9; perhaps TRBD1 as D (5 bases). Germline V gives CDR1 SEHNR, CDR2 FQNEAQ (reference sequence). Trimming shortened V by 5 bases and J by 5 bases, and 18 bases separated the two germline ends. CDR3 length: 15 amino acids. The CDR3 protein is CASSPDSLGRETQYF. The CDR3 DNA follows: TGTGCCAGCAGCCCAGACAGTCTCGGCAGGGAGACCCAGTACTTC.

The chain couples TRBV29-1 to TRBJ2-7; D remains ambiguous. With 4 bases removed from V and 2 bases from J, the gap between germline ends came to 9 bases. This CDR3 comprises 12 residues. CDR1 is SQVTM, CDR2 ANQGSEA, per germline. Written as DNA, the CDR3 is TGCAGCGTTGGTGACGCAACCTACGAGCAGTACTTC. This codes for CSVGDATYEQYF.

This clonotype was recorded a few times. CDR3 nucleotide sequence: TGTGCCAGCAGTAAAACGGGCCAGGGACAAGAGACCCAGTACTTC. This encodes CASSKTGQGQETQYF. The chain carries TRBV12-3 or TRBV12-4 and TRBJ2-5, with a tentative D call TRBD1 (5 bases). The CDR3 runs 15 residues. Between the trimmed V and J ends, which lost 5 bases and 2 bases, there was a span of 15 bases.

This clonotype was seen more than once but under ten times. The chain has TRBV4-1 and TRBJ2-2; possible D gene TRBD2, 6 bases. This CDR3 spans 13 amino acids. Germline V gene sequence: CDR1 MGHRA, CDR2 YSYEKL. V was trimmed by 7 bases and J by 6 bases, leaving 12 bases between them. CDR3 bases: TGCGCCAGCAAGCCCGGGGGAGCCGGGGAGCTGTTTTTT. Amino acid sequence: CASKPGGAGELFF.

The chain combines TRBV5-6 with TRBJ2-1, with 8 nucleotides matching TRBD2. Germline CDR1 and CDR2: SGHDT and YYEEEE. V lost 6 bases and J lost 10; bases outside the gene matches: 12. This CDR3 spans 14 amino acids. CDR3 sequence: CASIPRTSFAEQFF. For the CDR3, the DNA is TGTGCCAGCATCCCCCGGACTAGCTTTGCCGAGCAGTTCTTC.